This TCR beta chain was obtained from a study of T cell repertoires in cytomegalovirus infection. Study overall: As its CMV epitopes, the study selected recently identified HLA-C-restricted and well-studied HLA-B-restricted targets. Indications came from public TCR beta signatures; they pointed to CMV infection and to a matching HLA type. Study results and caveats: People with CMV and the relevant HLA were identified by cumulative public TCR beta family frequency. The ex vivo response showed dominance by HLA-C-restricted CMV-specific TCR beta clonotypes.

TCRdb called the reads again in MiXCR, with one record for every CDR3 protein. Of fewer than 950,000 distinct CDR3 sequences in the sample, 30% to 35% were seen once. Notes on this clonotype: Its target is unknown.

Germline lookup yields CDR1 MNHEY and CDR2 SVGAGI. V gave up 0 bases and J gave up 4 bases, with 13 bases separating them. This CDR3 has 16 residues. Sequenced here: cultured CD8+ T cells from PBMCs, sampled from culture after CMV antigen stimulation. This sequence originates from a human donor in good health (CMV status not recorded). Some clones in this sample may be carry-over from other donors' samples. J is TRBJ2-1 and V is TRBV6-5; D is unresolved. The CDR3 DNA follows: TGTGCCAGCAGTTACTCAAGGCCGCGCGGTTACAATGAGCAGTTCTTC. It specifies CASSYSRPRGYNEQFF.